This record covers a single TCR beta chain. Measured with immunoSEQ multiplex PCR; TCRdb has only the in-frame clones, and not every one. The sample lists under 65,000 clones, more than 70% occurring once. This sample was included in a study of control samples from healthy donors and cancer patients. Material for sequencing was PBMCs. The receptor comes from a woman aged 55 to 70 with lung cancer.

CDR3 protein: CASSPEWSNSPLHF. CDR3 DNA: TGTGCCAGCAGCCCCGAATGGTCGAATTCACCCCTCCACTTT. The V and J genes are TRBV3-1 (or the pseudogene TRBV3-2) and TRBJ1-6; D gene unclear. Germline assignment: CDR1 LGHDT and CDR2 YNNKEL (reference sequence). The CDR3 totals 14 residues. The V gene lost 4 bases and the J gene lost 7 bases, with 11 bases spanning the gap.